This T cell receptor (beta chain) was recovered during a study of T cell repertoires in cytomegalovirus infection (dated by TCRdb to about 2019). For context, the study as a whole: Peptide stimulations targeted recently identified HLA-C-restricted CMV epitopes, whose presentation resists viral immunomodulation, together with well-studied HLA-B-restricted epitopes. Because public TCR beta signatures pointed to carriage of CMV infection together with the matching HLA type, the HLA type of each donor mattered for the analysis. What the work shows at the level of the full study, not this receptor alone: Carriers of CMV infection plus the relevant HLA type were discriminated by the cumulative frequency of public TCR beta family members in the study cohort and in an independent approximately 360-donor cohort. The ex vivo response was dominated by HLA-C-restricted CMV-specific TCR beta clonotypes, which also provided the single most frequent clonotype in two of eight donors.

The CDR3 goes from the cysteine to the phenylalanine over 14 residues. Only CDR3 DNA remains: 42 bases, in frame from the first base. After removal of 5 bases from V and 4 bases from J, the junction retains 7 bases not matched to a gene. CDR1 and CDR2 (MNHNY, SVGAGI) derive from the germline V gene (reference sequence). Sequencer: Illumina HiSeq 1500. In TCRdb, the public reads were trimmed at Q25 with fastp and aligned with MiXCR, with productive beta chains retained. Duplicate CDR3 protein sequences are folded into a single record with the most common DNA and genes. Present in this sample are about 130,000 distinct CDR3 sequences, 30% to 40% of which were seen just once. The leading ten clones occupy about 56% of the sample. A few counts support this clonotype. Its antigen remains undetermined. The sample holds no much larger clone one base away, and base qualities are not on file. Per the publication, the treatment or condition label means: in vitro stimulation with specific CMV peptide epitopes to enrich CMV-specific T cells.

The sequence was obtained from a human donor in good health (CMV status not recorded). Some clones in this sample may be carry-over from other donors' samples. This chain is built from TRBV6-6 and TRBJ1-2, and 7 bases in between align with TRBD1. The sequenced sample was CD8+ T cells from cultured PBMCs, obtained from culture after CMV antigen stimulation. The CDR3 in this case is CASSDSTGTYGYTF. The nucleotides are TGTGCCAGCAGTGATTCGACAGGGACCTATGGCTACACCTTC.